The following is a T cell receptor beta chain sequence with its context. Each subset's genomic DNA was split evenly across several immunoSEQ plates. Clones were read by immunoSEQ multiplex PCR, and TCRdb kept only the in-frame ones, dropping some. The profile shows approximately 500,000 clones, about three quarters of them singletons. The source of the sample is a study of shared clonotypes between healthy human individuals. Overall study context: The donors, a couple of women and three men, were aged 18 to 49.

CDR3 length: 17 amino acids. Germline V lookup: CDR1 GTSNPN, CDR2 SVGIG (reference sequence). V lost 3 bases to trimming and J lost 5 bases; unmatched junction nucleotides: 9. For genomic DNA, unsorted samples relied on 85 million to 100 million PBMCs. The specimen sequenced was PBMCs. The gene calls are TRBV30 and TRBJ2-5; 16 nucleotides match TRBD2. This receptor was identified in a woman aged 40 to 49 in good health. Some clones in this sample may be carry-over from other donors' samples. The CDR3 loop is CAWREGLAGGLMETQYF. The CDR3 DNA reads as TGTGCCTGGAGAGAGGGACTAGCGGGAGGGCTTATGGAGACCCAGTACTTC.